This T cell receptor beta chain comes out of a study of OX40 agonist ivuxolimab in advanced cancers. Study overall: Patients in the trial were receiving intravenous ivuxolimab every 2 weeks, at doses of 0.01 to 10 mg/kg. Those treated in dose escalation had hepatocellular carcinoma, melanoma, renal cell cancer or head and neck cancer. Study-level points and caveats: At 0.1 to 3.0 mg/kg, clonal expansion of CD4+ and CD8+ blood T cells had occurred by week 6. In the expanded peripheral T cells, antigen specificity was never determined.

Profiling relied on immunoSEQ multiplex PCR, and the TCRdb table lists in-frame clones only, not all of them. The data hold 81,000 or so clones, with 91% observed a single time. On this clone itself: Its cognate antigen is unknown.

The CDR3 length is 15 residues. Trimming removed 2 bases from V and 12 bases from J, with 19 bases in between. Germline CDR1 MDHEN, CDR2 SYDVKM. The rearrangement uses TRBV28 and TRBJ1-4; D is possibly TRBD1 (6 bases). The receptor was isolated from an adult with an advanced solid tumor such as melanoma, head and neck, liver or kidney cancer. The input for sequencing was CD4+ or CD8+ T cells sorted from blood, taken in a trial of the OX40 agonist ivuxolimab. DNA for the CDR3: TGTGCCAGCAGTTTACCACCGGGACATGTGCATGAACTGTTTTTT. The encoded protein is CASSLPPGHVHELFF.